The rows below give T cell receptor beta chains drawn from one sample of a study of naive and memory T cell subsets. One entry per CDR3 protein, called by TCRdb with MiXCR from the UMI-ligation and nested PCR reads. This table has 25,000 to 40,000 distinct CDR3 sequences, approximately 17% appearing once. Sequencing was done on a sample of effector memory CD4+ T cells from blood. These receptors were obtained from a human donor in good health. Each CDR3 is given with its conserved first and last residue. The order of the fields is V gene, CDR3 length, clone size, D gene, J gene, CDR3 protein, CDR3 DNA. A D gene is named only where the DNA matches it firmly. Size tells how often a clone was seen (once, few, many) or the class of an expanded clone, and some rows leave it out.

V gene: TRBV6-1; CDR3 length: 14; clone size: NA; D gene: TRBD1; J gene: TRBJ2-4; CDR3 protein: CASRVDGQGNIQYF; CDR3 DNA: TGTGCCAGCAGGGTGGATGGACAGGGAAACATTCAGTACTTC
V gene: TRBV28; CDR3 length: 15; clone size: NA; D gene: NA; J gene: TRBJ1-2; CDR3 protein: CANSRTLMANYGYTF; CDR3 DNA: TGTGCCAACAGCCGGACTTTAATGGCTAACTATGGCTACACCTTC
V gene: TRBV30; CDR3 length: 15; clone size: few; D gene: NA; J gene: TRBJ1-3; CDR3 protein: CAWSPTSTGGNTIYF; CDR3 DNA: TGTGCCTGGAGTCCTACCTCGACAGGTGGAAACACCATATATTTT
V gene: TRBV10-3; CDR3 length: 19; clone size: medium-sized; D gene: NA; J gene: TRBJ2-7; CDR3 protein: CAISDPKPSRADHPYEQYF; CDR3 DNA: TGTGCCATCAGTGACCCAAAACCAAGCCGGGCCGACCATCCATACGAGCAGTACTTC
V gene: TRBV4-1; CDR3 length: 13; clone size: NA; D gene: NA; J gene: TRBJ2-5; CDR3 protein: CASNRGGGETQYF; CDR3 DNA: TGCGCCAGCAACAGGGGGGGAGGAGAGACCCAGTACTTC
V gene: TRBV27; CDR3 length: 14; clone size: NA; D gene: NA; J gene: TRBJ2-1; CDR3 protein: CASSLGSGVREQFF; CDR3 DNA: TGTGCCAGCAGTTTAGGGTCAGGGGTGCGTGAGCAGTTCTTC
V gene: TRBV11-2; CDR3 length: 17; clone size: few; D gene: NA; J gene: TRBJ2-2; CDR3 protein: CASSFLGGSGRTGELFF; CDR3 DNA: TGTGCCAGCAGCTTCCTTGGGGGGTCGGGACGGACCGGGGAGCTGTTTTTT
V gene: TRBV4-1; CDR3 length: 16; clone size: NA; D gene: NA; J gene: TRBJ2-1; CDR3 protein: CASSQVDLIAYNEQFF; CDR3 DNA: TGCGCCAGCAGCCAGGTAGACTTGATAGCCTACAATGAGCAGTTCTTC
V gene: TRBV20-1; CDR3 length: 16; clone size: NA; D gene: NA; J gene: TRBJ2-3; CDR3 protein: CSATTGDGAPADTQYF; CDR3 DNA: TGCAGTGCTACTACTGGCGATGGCGCCCCAGCAGATACGCAGTATTTT
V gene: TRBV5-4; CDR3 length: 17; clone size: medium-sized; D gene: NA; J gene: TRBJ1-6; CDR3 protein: CASSLELAAGNNSPLHF; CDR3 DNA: TGTGCCAGCAGCTTGGAGTTAGCAGCGGGAAACAATTCACCCCTCCACTTT
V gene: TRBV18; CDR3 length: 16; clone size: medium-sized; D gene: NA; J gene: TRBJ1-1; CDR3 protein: CASSPRIGRANTEAFF; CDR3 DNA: TGTGCCAGCTCACCCCGGATAGGGCGGGCTAACACTGAAGCTTTCTTT
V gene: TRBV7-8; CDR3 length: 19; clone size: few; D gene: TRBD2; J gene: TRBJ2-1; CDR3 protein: CASSQARLGTSFTLNEQFF; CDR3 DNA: TGTGCCAGCAGCCAAGCGCGATTGGGGACTAGCTTCACGCTTAATGAGCAGTTCTTC
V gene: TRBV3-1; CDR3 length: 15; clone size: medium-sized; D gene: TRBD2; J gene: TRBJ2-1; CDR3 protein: CASRQETSGRGSQFF; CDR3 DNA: TGTGCCAGCAGGCAAGAAACTAGCGGGAGGGGCTCTCAGTTCTTC
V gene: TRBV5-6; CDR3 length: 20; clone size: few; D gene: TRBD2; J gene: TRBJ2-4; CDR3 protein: CASSWTSGRVGTGAKNIQYF; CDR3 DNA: TGTGCCAGCAGCTGGACTAGCGGTAGGGTCGGTACCGGAGCCAAAAACATTCAGTACTTC
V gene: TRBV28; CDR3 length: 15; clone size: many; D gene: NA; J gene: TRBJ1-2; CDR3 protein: CASSGRGPQNYGYTF; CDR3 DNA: TGTGCCAGCAGTGGGCGGGGGCCCCAAAACTATGGCTACACCTTC
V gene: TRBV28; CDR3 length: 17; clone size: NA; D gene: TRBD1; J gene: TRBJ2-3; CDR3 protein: CASSLTAGQGIADTQYF; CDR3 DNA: TGTGCCAGCAGTTTAACTGCGGGACAGGGGATCGCAGATACGCAGTATTTT
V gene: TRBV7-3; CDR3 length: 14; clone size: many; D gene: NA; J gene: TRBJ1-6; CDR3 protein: CASSFQGTNSPLHF; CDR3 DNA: TGTGCCAGCAGTTTCCAGGGGACCAATTCACCCCTCCACTTT
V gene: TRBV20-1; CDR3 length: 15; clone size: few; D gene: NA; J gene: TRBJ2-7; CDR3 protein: CSAREGLSGSYEQYF; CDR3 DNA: TGCAGTGCTAGAGAGGGTCTTTCGGGATCCTACGAGCAGTACTTC
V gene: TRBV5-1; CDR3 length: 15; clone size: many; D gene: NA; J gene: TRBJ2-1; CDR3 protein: CASSSDGSSYNEQFF; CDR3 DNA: TGCGCCAGCAGCTCGGACGGGTCCTCCTACAATGAGCAGTTCTTC
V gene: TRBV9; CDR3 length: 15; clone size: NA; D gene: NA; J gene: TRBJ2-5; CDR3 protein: CASSVVSGPGETQYF; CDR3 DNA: TGTGCCAGCAGCGTAGTGTCGGGGCCAGGAGAGACCCAGTACTTC
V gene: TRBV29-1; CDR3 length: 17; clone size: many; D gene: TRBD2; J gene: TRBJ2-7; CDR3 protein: CSVAILAGGPLTYEQYF; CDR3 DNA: TGCAGCGTCGCTATCCTAGCGGGAGGGCCCCTGACCTACGAGCAGTACTTC
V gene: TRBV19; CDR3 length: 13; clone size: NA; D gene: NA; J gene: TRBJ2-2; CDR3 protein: CASGNRWDGELFF; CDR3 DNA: TGTGCCAGTGGTAATCGGTGGGACGGGGAGCTGTTTTTT
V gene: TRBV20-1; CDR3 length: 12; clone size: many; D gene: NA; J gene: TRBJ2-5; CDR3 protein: CSASYRQETQYF; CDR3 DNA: TGCAGTGCTAGTTATCGACAAGAGACCCAGTACTTC
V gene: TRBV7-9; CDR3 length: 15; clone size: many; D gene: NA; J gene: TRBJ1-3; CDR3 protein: CASSLGRTAGNTIYF; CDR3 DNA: TGTGCCAGCAGCTTAGGGCGGACGGCTGGAAACACCATATATTTT
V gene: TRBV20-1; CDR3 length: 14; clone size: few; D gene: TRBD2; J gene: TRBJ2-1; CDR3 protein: CSASGTSGKVEQFF; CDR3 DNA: TGCAGTGCTAGTGGGACTAGCGGGAAGGTTGAGCAGTTCTTC
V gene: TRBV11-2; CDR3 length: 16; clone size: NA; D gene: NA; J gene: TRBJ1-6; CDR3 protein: CASSSRQNGRGSPLHF; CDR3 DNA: TGTGCCAGCAGCTCACGACAGAACGGGAGGGGTTCACCCCTCCACTTT
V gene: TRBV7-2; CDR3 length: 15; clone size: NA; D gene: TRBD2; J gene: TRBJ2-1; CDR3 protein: CASSPLAGGFGEQFF; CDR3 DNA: TGTGCCAGCAGCCCCCTAGCGGGAGGATTCGGAGAGCAGTTCTTC
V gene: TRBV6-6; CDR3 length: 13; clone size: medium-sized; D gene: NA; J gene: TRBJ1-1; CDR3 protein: CASSQRGNTEAFF; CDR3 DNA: TGTGCCAGCAGCCAGAGAGGTAACACTGAAGCTTTCTTT
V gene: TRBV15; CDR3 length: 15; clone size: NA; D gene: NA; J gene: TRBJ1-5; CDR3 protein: CASSEGGVRNQPQHF; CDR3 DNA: TGTGCCTCCAGCGAGGGGGGGGTGCGCAATCAGCCCCAGCATTTT
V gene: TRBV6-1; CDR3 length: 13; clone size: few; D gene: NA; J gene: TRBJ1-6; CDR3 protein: CASSVRENSPLHF; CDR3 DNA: TGTGCCAGCAGTGTTCGGGAGAATTCACCCCTCCACTTT
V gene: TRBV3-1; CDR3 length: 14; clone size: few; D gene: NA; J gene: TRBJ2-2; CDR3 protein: CASSQPGSVGELFF; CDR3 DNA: TGTGCCAGCAGCCAACCTGGGTCAGTCGGGGAGCTGTTTTTT
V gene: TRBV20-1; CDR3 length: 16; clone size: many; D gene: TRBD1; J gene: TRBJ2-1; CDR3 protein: CSARDGGTGAYNEQFF; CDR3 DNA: TGCAGTGCTAGAGATGGGGGGACAGGTGCCTACAATGAGCAGTTCTTC